Listed below are T cell receptor beta chains from one sample, sequenced in a study of CD8+CD57+ T cells in acquired aplastic anemia. TCRdb re-derived calls from the reads in MiXCR, one entry per CDR3 protein. The data show roughly 250,000 distinct CDR3 sequences, approximately 45% seen once. Material for sequencing was sorted CD4+, CD8+, or CD8+CD57+ T cells (not recorded which) from PBMCs. These receptors originate from a human donor with aplastic anemia. Both conserved end residues are part of each CDR3. The D gene is left open where the match is weak. Clone sizes are given selectively: once, few, many, or a class where the clone is expanded.

d_call	clone_size	v_call	j_call	cdr3_nt	cdr3_aa
TRBD2	-	TRBV25-1	TRBJ2-2	TGTGCCAGCAGTGAATTTGGCGGGAGGGCCACCGGGGAGCTGTCTTTT	CASSEFGGRATGELSF
-	-	TRBV7-2	TRBJ2-7	TGTGCCAGCAGCTTAGGCGGGGGCTTCTACGAGCAGTACTTC	CASSLGGGFYEQYF
-	-	TRBV9	TRBJ1-5	TGTGCCAGCTCCCCGTTCGCGGACGGGGAGGACCAGCCCCGGCATTTT	CASSPFADGEDQPRHF
TRBD1	-	TRBV7-2	TRBJ1-2	TGTGCCAGCAGCTTAAGCAGGGGGCTGGCTAACTATGGCTACACCTTC	CASSLSRGLANYGYTF
-	many	TRBV6-5	TRBJ1-2	TGTGCCGGTCGGACAGAGGCTAACTATGGCTACACCTTC	CAGRTEANYGYTF
-	-	TRBV7-9	TRBJ2-5	TGTGCCAGCAGCGTAAGACCGGGCGGGACCCAGTACTTC	CASSVRPGGTQYF
-	many	TRBV7-9	TRBJ2-1	TGTGCCAGCAGCCCCCGGGACGGTCACGTCGATGAGCAGTTCTTC	CASSPRDGHVDEQFF
TRBD1	-	TRBV5-1	TRBJ2-7	TGCGCCAGCAGCCCGCCGGTAACAGGGGGTTCCTACGAGCAGTACTTC	CASSPPVTGGSYEQYF
-	-	TRBV20-1	TRBJ1-4	TGCAGTGCTAGAGACCGCGCAACTAATGAAAAACTGTTTTTT	CSARDRATNEKLFF
TRBD1	-	TRBV20-1	TRBJ2-3	TGCAGTGCTGAGCCTCCGGGACAGGGGAGCACAGATACGCAGTATTTT	CSAEPPGQGSTDTQYF
TRBD1	-	TRBV19	TRBJ2-7	TGTGCCAGTAGTATGTACCTCCGACAGGGTGGCGAGCAGTACTTC	CASSMYLRQGGEQYF
-	-	TRBV6-1	TRBJ1-5	TGTGCCAGCAGTGTAATACAGGGAAGCAGTCAGCCCCAGCACTTT	CASSVIQGSSQPQHF
-	many	TRBV19	TRBJ2-1	TGTGCCAGTAGTATACTACCCCGCGGAACCTACAATGAGCAGTTCTTC	CASSILPRGTYNEQFF
TRBD2	-	TRBV15	TRBJ2-7	TGTGCCACCAGCAAGGCGGGGGGTACTTACGAGCAGTACTTC	CATSKAGGTYEQYF
-	-	TRBV29-1	TRBJ1-1	TGCAGCGTGCTAGACACTGAAGCCTTCTTT	CSVLDTEAFF
TRBD2	many	TRBV7-9	TRBJ2-1	TGTGCCAGCAGCTTAGCAGGAGCGGGGGTTTACAATGAGCAGTTCTTC	CASSLAGAGVYNEQFF
-	-	TRBV20-1	TRBJ2-7	TGCGGTGCTAGAGTCAGTGGTGGGGGACACCTCTGCGAGCAGTACTTC	CGARVSGGGHLCEQYF
-	many	TRBV6-6	TRBJ2-1	TGTGCCAGCAGTCCTTGGGGCCTAAGCTCCTACAATGAGCAGTTCTTC	CASSPWGLSSYNEQFF
TRBD1	-	TRBV14	TRBJ1-5	TGTGCCAGCAGCCAAGAGGACAGGGTGAGCAATCAGCCCCAGCATTTT	CASSQEDRVSNQPQHF
-	-	TRBV7-2	TRBJ1-1	TGTGCCAGCAGCTTAGGGGTGTCTGAAGCTTTCTTT	CASSLGVSEAFF
-	-	TRBV25-1	TRBJ2-2	TGTGCCAGCAGTGGCCCCGGGGAGCTGTTTTTT	CASSGPGELFF
TRBD1	many	TRBV29-1	TRBJ2-1	TGCAGCGTCATAACGGACAGGGGGGGCTCCTACAATGAGCAGTTCTTC	CSVITDRGGSYNEQFF
-	-	TRBV25-1	TRBJ2-7	TGTGCCAGCAGTGAACTCATGCGCGGCGAGCAGCACTTC	CASSELMRGEQHF
-	-	TRBV7-2	TRBJ2-7	TGTGCCAGCAGCTTTAAGGCCTCAGGTGGGGGCTACGAGCAGTACTTC	CASSFKASGGGYEQYF
-	-	TRBV7-6	TRBJ2-2	TGTGCCAGCAGCTTAGCAGCCCCCCAATTCCTCGGGGAGCTGTTTTTT	CASSLAAPQFLGELFF
-	many	TRBV7-9	TRBJ2-1	TGTGCCAGCAGCTTAGCAGGGGAGGGGGATGAGCAGTTCTTC	CASSLAGEGDEQFF
TRBD1	-	TRBV7-2	TRBJ2-1	TGTGCCAGCAGCTTAGATTCGGGACAGCACAATGAGCAGTTCTTC	CASSLDSGQHNEQFF
TRBD2	many	TRBV14	TRBJ2-3	TGTGCCAGCAGCCATTTGACTAGCGGGAGGGCCGGTACGCAGTATTTT	CASSHLTSGRAGTQYF